These 8 T cell receptor beta chains originate from one sample sequenced in a study of T-cell reconstitution after alpha-beta-depleted transplantation in children. Preparing the TCRbeta library involved the use of unique molecular identifiers. In TCRdb, the PCR reads were re-called with MiXCR into one record per CDR3 protein. Seen here are approximately 230,000 distinct CDR3 sequences, about 24% observed once, and the top ten hold 4% to 5.5%. Sequencing used PBMCs, mostly from graft donor cells, obtained 360 days after TCRalphabeta/CD19-depleted stem cell transplant. Every receptor here comes from a female patient aged 2 to 10 who had a stem cell transplant for congenital amegakaryocytic thrombocytopenia, so the T cells may come from the graft donor.

The rearrangement links TRBV9 to TRBJ2-2; 10 bases fit TRBD2. Trimming at V came to 2 bases and at J to 6 bases, leaving 7 bases not matched to a gene. Germline loops: CDR1 SGDLS, CDR2 YYNGEE. This CDR3 comprises 16 residues. The CDR3 region has the DNA TGTGCCAGCAGCGTCATGGCTAGCGGGAGTTCCGGGGAGCTGTTTTTT. Translating gives CASSVMASGSSGELFF.

The rearrangement uses TRBV29-1 and TRBJ2-1; 8 bases line up with TRBD2. CDR1 is SQVTM, CDR2 ANQGSEA, per germline. The CDR3 is 16 amino acids. Germline trimming cut 0 bases from V and 3 bases from J; bases unmatched to any gene: 7. CDR3 in amino acids: CSVEDPTGGIYNEQFF. In DNA, the CDR3 is TGCAGCGTTGAAGATCCAACGGGGGGGATCTACAATGAGCAGTTCTTC.

Only a few counts were recorded for this clonotype. The V and J genes are TRBV29-1 and TRBJ1-2; 8 bases are a match to TRBD1. V trimming: 6 bases; J trimming: 8 bases; junction bases outside the gene matches: 5. Germline V gene sequence: CDR1 SQVTM, CDR2 ANQGSEA. The CDR3 runs to 11 residues. CDR3 nucleotide sequence: TGCAGCGTACAGGGGGTCGGGGGCTACACCTTC. Translation gives CSVQGVGGYTF. The full variable domain, completed using reference TRBV29-1 and TRBJ1-2, is SAVISQKPSRDICQRGTSLTIQCQVDSQVTMMFWYRQQPGQSLTLIATANQGSEATYESGFVIDKFPISRPNLTFSTLTVSNMSPEDSSIYLCSVQGVGGYTFGSGTRLTVV.

The chain recombines TRBV2 with TRBJ1-1; 11 nucleotides line up with TRBD1. V lost 6 bases and J lost 8; bases outside the gene matches: 5. The CDR3 runs 13 residues. Germline V gives CDR1 SNHLY, CDR2 FYNNEI. The CDR3 DNA sequence: TGTGCCAGCAGGGACAGGGGGCGAGCAGAAGCTTTCTTT. It is translated as CASRDRGRAEAFF.

In its sample, this clonotype was seen a few times. This sequence joins TRBV25-1 and TRBJ1-1, with a tentative D call TRBD1 (6 bases). The V gene lost 5 bases and the J gene lost 3 bases, with 16 bases spanning the gap. The CDR3 runs to 15 residues. From germline, CDR1 is MGHDK and CDR2 SYGVNS. CDR3 DNA sequence: TGTGCCAGCAGTTCCTGGGAGGGGGGGCACACTGAAGCTTTCTTT. Its protein is CASSSWEGGHTEAFF.

V gene TRBV6-1 combines with J gene TRBJ2-7; 10 bases line up with TRBD2. V lost 3 bases and J lost 7; bases outside the gene matches: 12. Germline lookup yields CDR1 MNHNS and CDR2 SASEGT. This CDR3 has 16 residues. DNA of the CDR3: TGTGCCAGCAGTGAGGCCCTCTTAGCGGGGGGCCGGGAGCAGTACTTC. Its protein product is CASSEALLAGGREQYF.

The chain uses TRBV24-1 and TRBJ2-1; TRBD1 agrees at 9 bases. Per the germline V gene, CDR1 is KGHDR and CDR2 is SFDVKD. J lost 8 bases, V lost 3 bases, and 7 bases had no gene match. This CDR3 spans 15 amino acids. CDR3: CATSDGDRVGDEQFF. The CDR3 DNA follows: TGTGCCACCAGTGATGGGGACAGGGTAGGCGATGAGCAGTTCTTC.

This clonotype showed up just a few times. The chain has TRBV29-1 and TRBJ2-7; 9 positions match TRBD1. The CDR3 loop spans 15 amino acids. The germline CDR1 and CDR2 sequences are SQVTM and ANQGSEA. V was pared by 6 bases and J by 3 bases, with 12 bases of the junction left unmatched. The CDR3 DNA follows: TGCAGCGTCGGACAGGGGTTCCCTCCCTACTACGAGCAGTACTTC. Its protein is CSVGQGFPPYYEQYF.